Each of the 13 T cell receptor beta chains below was sequenced from the same sample in a study of CD8+ T cells in alopecia areata. Once RNA had been extracted, it was reverse transcribed into cDNA to act as the sequencing template. Sequenced by immunoSEQ multiplex PCR; TCRdb stores in-frame clones only, minus some. Here the sample spans about 210,000 clones, less than 45% being singletons. Treatment reported: oral pan-JAK inhibitor, 5-10 mg twice daily. This specimen was CD4+ T cells sorted from blood, taken between weeks 36 and 40, from a patient treated with tofacitinib. The receptors shown here come from a human donor with alopecia areata.

This clone was counted a few times. The rearrangement links TRBV7-2 to TRBJ2-1; 9 bases are shared with TRBD1. The CDR3 has 15 residues. The trim removed 6 bases at V and 8 bases at J, leaving 11 bases unmatched. Germline V lookup: CDR1 SGHTA, CDR2 FQGNSA. This CDR3 reads CASSRNRDRAHEQFF. The DNA of the CDR3 is TGTGCCAGCAGTCGGAACCGGGACAGGGCGCATGAGCAGTTCTTC.

The chain has TRBV18 and TRBJ2-5; D gene ambiguous. CDR3 length: 12 residues. Germline V CDR1 and CDR2: KGHSH, LQKENI. V lost 3 bases to trimming and J lost 7 bases, with 9 bases between them. The CDR3 sequence is CASSPADSTQYF. The DNA of the CDR3 is TGTGCCAGCTCACCGGCAGACTCGACCCAGTACTTC.

The chain recombines TRBV30 with TRBJ2-1, with 7 bases that match TRBD1. This CDR3 region has 15 residues. From germline, CDR1 is GTSNPN and CDR2 SVGIG (reference sequence). The trim removed 2 bases at V and 0 bases at J, leaving 4 bases unmatched. The CDR3 bases are TGTGCCTGGAGTACTGACAGGGCCTCCTACAATGAGCAGTTCTTC. This codes for CAWSTDRASYNEQFF.

For the CDR3, the DNA is TGCGCCAGCAGCTTTTCCGGAGGCCGAGGGAACTATGGCTACACCTTC. Its protein product is CASSFSGGRGNYGYTF. The chain combines TRBV5-1 with TRBJ1-2; D is undetermined. The CDR3 totals 16 residues. Germline V gives CDR1 SGHRS, CDR2 YFSETQ. Trimming stripped 2 bases from V and 2 bases from J, with 16 bases between.

This chain joins TRBV4-3 and TRBJ1-2; D possibly corresponds to TRBD1 (5 bases). CDR1 and CDR2 (germline): LGHNA, YSLEER. CDR3 length: 16 residues. The V gene lost 1 base and the J gene lost 4 bases, with 16 bases spanning the gap. CDR3 bases: TGCGCCAGCAGCCAAGGGTTCGGGACGCCCTTCTATGGCTACACCTTC. It yields the protein CASSQGFGTPFYGYTF.

The rearrangement links TRBV18 to TRBJ2-7; 7 bases agree with TRBD2. Trimming at V came to 3 bases and at J to 4 bases, leaving 3 bases not matched to a gene. Germline V lookup: CDR1 KGHSH, CDR2 LQKENI. The CDR3 loop spans 13 amino acids. The CDR3 region has the DNA TGTGCCAGCTCACCGGGAGGGATATACGAGCAGTACTTC. This codes for CASSPGGIYEQYF.

The rearrangement uses TRBV25-1 and TRBJ2-1; 9 bases line up with TRBD1. CDR3 length equals 17 residues. The germline V gene encodes CDR1 MGHDK and CDR2 SYGVNS. The V and J ends lost 4 bases and 9 bases, in that order; junction bases with no gene match: 16. As DNA, the CDR3 is TGTGCCAGCAGTGCCTCTCCCGGGACAGGGATTTATGGTGAGCAGTTCTTC. It codes for CASSASPGTGIYGEQFF.

The V gene is TRBV10-3, the J gene TRBJ2-3; no firm D call. V gave up 5 bases and J gave up 2 bases, with 5 bases separating them. The CDR3 totals 12 residues. Germline V gives CDR1 ENHRY, CDR2 SYGVKD. The chain's CDR3 is CAISSLTDTQYF. The CDR3 DNA is TGTGCCATCAGTTCCCTCACAGATACGCAGTATTTT.

The chain uses TRBV5-1 and TRBJ2-7; TRBD1 matches at 8 bases. V shed 4 bases, J shed 3 bases, and the junction held 9 bases outside the gene matches. CDR3 length: 15 amino acids. CDR1 is SGHRS, CDR2 YFSETQ, per germline. This CDR3 reads CASSVQGAAGYEQYF. Here the CDR3 DNA reads TGCGCCAGCAGCGTTCAGGGGGCCGCGGGCTACGAGCAGTACTTC.

As regards this clone: A much larger clone lies a single base off, so this may be a read error. V gene TRBV9 combines with J gene TRBJ2-7; the D gene is possibly TRBD1 (6 bases). The CDR3 is 12 residues long. Germline CDR1 is SGDLS and CDR2 is YYNGEE. The ends were cut back, 4 bases at V and 2 bases at J, with 7 bases in the middle. The DNA for the CDR3 is TGTGCCAGCAGCCGGACAGCCTACGAGCAGTACTTC. Its translation is CASSRTAYEQYF.

V is TRBV10-3 and J is TRBJ2-7; TRBD1 agrees at 7 bases. Looked up from germline, CDR1 is ENHRY and CDR2 is SYGVKD. This CDR3 comprises 14 residues. The V and J ends lost 10 bases and 3 bases, in that order; junction bases with no gene match: 12. The CDR3 DNA reads as TGTGCCACCGTCTCTGACAGGGATAGCTACGAGCAGTACTTC. It yields the protein CATVSDRDSYEQYF.

The V call is TRBV4-1, the J call TRBJ2-5, with D perhaps TRBD1 or TRBD2 (5 bases each). The V gene lost 4 bases and the J gene lost 3 bases, with 12 bases spanning the gap. The CDR3 is made up of 14 amino acids. The V gene's germline CDR1 is MGHRA and CDR2 YSYEKL. CDR3 amino acids: CASSLGALEETQYF. Here the CDR3 DNA reads TGCGCCAGCAGCCTCGGGGCCCTGGAAGAGACCCAGTACTTC.

The CDR3 nucleotides read TGTGCCAGCAGCACCAGGGACAGGGGAGAGATGAAGACCCAGTACTTC. Protein product: CASSTRDRGEMKTQYF. The V gene is TRBV5-7, the J gene TRBJ2-5; 10 bases map to TRBD1. TRBV5-7 is treated as an ORF (open reading frame) with a function not yet certain. This CDR3 is 16 amino acids long. Trimming removed 4 bases from V and 6 bases from J; junction bases left unmatched: 12.